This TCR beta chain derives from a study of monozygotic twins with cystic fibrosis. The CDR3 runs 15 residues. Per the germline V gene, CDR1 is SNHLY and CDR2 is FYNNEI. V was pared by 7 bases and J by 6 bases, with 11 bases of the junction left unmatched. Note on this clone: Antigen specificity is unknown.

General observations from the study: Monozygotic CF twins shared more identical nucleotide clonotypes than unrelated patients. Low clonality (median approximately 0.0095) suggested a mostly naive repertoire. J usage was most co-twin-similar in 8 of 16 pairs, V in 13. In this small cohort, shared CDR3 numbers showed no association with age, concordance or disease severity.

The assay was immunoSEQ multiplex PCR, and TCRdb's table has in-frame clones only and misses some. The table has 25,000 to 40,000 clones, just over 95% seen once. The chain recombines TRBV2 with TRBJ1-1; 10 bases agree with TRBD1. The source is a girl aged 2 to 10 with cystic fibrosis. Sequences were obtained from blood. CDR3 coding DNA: TGTGCCAGCAAACTCGGGGGACAGGGGAGCGCTGAAGCTTTCTTT. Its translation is CASKLGGQGSAEAFF.